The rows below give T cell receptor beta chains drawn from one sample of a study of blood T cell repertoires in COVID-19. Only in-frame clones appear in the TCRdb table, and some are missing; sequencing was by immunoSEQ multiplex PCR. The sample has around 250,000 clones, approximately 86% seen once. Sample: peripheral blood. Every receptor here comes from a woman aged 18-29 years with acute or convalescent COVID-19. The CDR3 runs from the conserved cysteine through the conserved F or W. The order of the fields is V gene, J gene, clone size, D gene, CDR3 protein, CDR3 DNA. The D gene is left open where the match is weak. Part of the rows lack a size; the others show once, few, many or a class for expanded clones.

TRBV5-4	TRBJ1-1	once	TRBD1	CASRQGAERMNTEAFF	TGTGCCAGCCGTCAGGGGGCTGAACGGATGAACACTGAAGCTTTCTTT
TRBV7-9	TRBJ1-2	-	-	CASSGGAGYTF	TGTGCCAGCAGCGGGGGGGCTGGCTACACCTTC
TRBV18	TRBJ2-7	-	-	CASSPQRAGDEQYF	TGTGCCAGCTCACCACAGCGGGCGGGTGACGAGCAGTACTTC
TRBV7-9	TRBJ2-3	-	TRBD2	CASGGPLAGGPDTQYF	TGTGCCAGCGGCGGACCTCTAGCGGGAGGGCCAGATACGCAGTATTTT
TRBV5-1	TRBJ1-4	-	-	CASRLHTGISSEKLFF	TGCGCCAGCAGACTTCACACAGGGATAAGTTCTGAAAAACTGTTTTTT
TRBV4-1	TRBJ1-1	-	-	CASSQDHLGLSNTEAFF	TGCGCCAGCAGCCAAGATCACCTGGGACTCTCGAACACTGAAGCTTTCTTT
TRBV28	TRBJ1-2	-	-	CASLWQGTDYGYTF	TGTGCCAGCTTGTGGCAGGGTACGGACTATGGCTACACCTTC
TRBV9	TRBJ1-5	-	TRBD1	CASSAAGGVQPQHF	TGTGCCAGCAGCGCGGCAGGGGGCGTTCAGCCCCAGCATTTT
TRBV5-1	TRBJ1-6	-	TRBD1	CASSLGQGAVPLHF	TGCGCCAGCAGCTTAGGGCAGGGGGCAGTTCCCCTCCACTTT
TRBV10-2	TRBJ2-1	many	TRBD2	CASSVGLVTNEQFF	TGCGCCAGCAGTGTGGGACTAGTGACCAATGAGCAGTTCTTC
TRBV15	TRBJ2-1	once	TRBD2	CATTPGLAVTNEQFF	TGTGCCACCACCCCGGGACTAGCGGTAACCAATGAGCAGTTCTTC
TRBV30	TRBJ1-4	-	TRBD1	CAWSVSVRTGMANEKLFF	TGTGCCTGGAGTGTAAGTGTCAGGACAGGGATGGCTAATGAAAAACTGTTTTTT
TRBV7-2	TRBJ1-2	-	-	CASSLQGLVGGYTF	TGTGCCAGCAGCCTTCAGGGTCTCGTTGGGGGCTACACCTTC
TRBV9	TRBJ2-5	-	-	CASSVGGGRGETQYF	TGTGCCAGCAGCGTAGGAGGGGGACGGGGAGAGACCCAGTACTTC
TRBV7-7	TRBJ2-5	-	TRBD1	CASSHDRGETQYF	TGTGCTAGCAGCCATGACAGGGGAGAGACCCAGTACTTC
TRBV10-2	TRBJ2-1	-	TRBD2	CASKLLAEVSEQFF	TGCGCCAGCAAGCTCCTAGCGGAGGTCAGTGAGCAGTTCTTC
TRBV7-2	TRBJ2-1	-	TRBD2	CASSQEGLGVEQFF	TGTGCCAGCAGCCAGGAGGGACTAGGGGTTGAGCAGTTCTTC
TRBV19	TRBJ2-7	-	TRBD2	CASTDSGSSYEQYF	TGTGCCAGTACCGATAGCGGGAGCTCCTACGAGCAGTACTTC
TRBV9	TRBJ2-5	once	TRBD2	CASSVATGGETQYF	TGTGCCAGCAGCGTAGCTACGGGAGGAGAGACCCAGTACTTC
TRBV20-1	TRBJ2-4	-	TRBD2	CSASSASGRENIQYF	TGCAGTGCTAGTTCGGCTAGCGGGAGGGAAAACATTCAGTACTTC
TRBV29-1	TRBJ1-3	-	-	CSVDPGGNTIYF	TGCAGCGTTGACCCCGGGGGAAACACCATATATTTT
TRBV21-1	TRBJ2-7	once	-	CASSKECGRRAEQYF	TGTGCCAGCAGCAAAGAATGCGGCCGGAGGGCCGAGCAGTACTTC
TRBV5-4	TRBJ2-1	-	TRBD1	CASSTPGQVHNEQFF	TGTGCCAGCAGCACACCGGGACAGGTTCACAATGAGCAGTTCTTC
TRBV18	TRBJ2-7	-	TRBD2	CASSELGTSGSSYEQYF	TGTGCCAGCTCAGAGTTGGGTACTAGCGGGAGCTCCTACGAGCAGTACTTC
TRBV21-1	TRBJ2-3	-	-	CASSRDPASGRSTDTQYF	TGTGCCAGCAGCAGGGACCCGGCTAGCGGGAGAAGCACAGATACGCAGTATTTT
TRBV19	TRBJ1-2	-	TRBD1	CASSPLSGTGGVGYTF	TGTGCCAGTAGTCCTCTGTCCGGGACAGGCGGGGTCGGCTACACCTTC
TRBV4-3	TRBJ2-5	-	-	CASSQDKDGSGETQYF	TGCGCCAGCAGCCAAGATAAGGACGGGAGTGGTGAGACCCAGTACTTC
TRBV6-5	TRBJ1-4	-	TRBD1	CASRRTFRGNEKLFF	TGTGCCAGCAGAAGGACCTTCAGGGGGAATGAAAAACTGTTTTTT
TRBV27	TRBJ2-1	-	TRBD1	CASSTPTGKIPYNEQFF	TGTGCCAGCAGTACCCCGACAGGGAAGATTCCCTACAATGAGCAGTTCTTC
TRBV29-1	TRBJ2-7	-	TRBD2	CSVVSGSSYEQYF	TGCAGCGTTGTAAGCGGGAGCTCCTACGAGCAGTACTTC
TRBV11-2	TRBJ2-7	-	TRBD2	CASSYGLAGPKQYF	TGTGCCAGCAGCTACGGACTAGCGGGACCTAAGCAGTACTTC
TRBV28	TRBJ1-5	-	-	CASTEGMNQPQHF	TGTGCCAGCACGGAGGGGATGAATCAGCCCCAGCATTTT
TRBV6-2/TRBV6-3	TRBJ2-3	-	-	CASSYQQGSPDTQYF	TGTGCCAGCAGTTATCAGCAGGGGAGCCCAGATACGCAGTATTTT
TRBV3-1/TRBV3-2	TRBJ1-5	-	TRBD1	CASSQGTGGYQPQHF	TGTGCCAGCAGCCAAGGGACAGGGGGCTATCAGCCCCAGCATTTT
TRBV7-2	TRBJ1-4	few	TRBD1	CASSARTGGSEKLFF	TGTGCCAGCAGCGCACGGACAGGGGGCTCTGAAAAACTGTTTTTT
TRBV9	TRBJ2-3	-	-	CASSVQDGDTDTQYF	TGTGCCAGCAGCGTACAGGACGGGGACACAGATACGCAGTATTTT
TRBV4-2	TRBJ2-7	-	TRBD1	CASSQATGAPYEQYF	TGTGCCAGCAGCCAAGCGACAGGGGCTCCCTACGAGCAGTACTTC
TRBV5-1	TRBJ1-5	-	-	CASSLAGGMPQHF	TGCGCCAGCAGCTTGGCCGGGGGGATGCCCCAGCATTTT
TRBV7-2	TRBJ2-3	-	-	CASSLDGTSTDTQYF	TGTGCCAGCAGCTTAGACGGGACTAGCACAGATACGCAGTATTTT
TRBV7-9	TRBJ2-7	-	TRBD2	CASSLGGLAGVEQYF	TGTGCCAGCAGCTTAGGTGGTCTAGCGGGAGTTGAGCAGTACTTC
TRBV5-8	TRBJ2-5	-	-	CASSLGRVETQYF	TGTGCCAGCAGCTTGGGCCGGGTAGAGACCCAGTACTTC
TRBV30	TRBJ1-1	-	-	CAWSRRTQGEAFF	TGTGCCTGGAGTAGGAGGACCCAGGGGGAAGCTTTCTTT
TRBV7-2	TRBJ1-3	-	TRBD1	CASSPRQGGSGNTIYF	TGTGCCAGCAGCCCTCGACAGGGGGGCTCTGGAAACACCATATATTTT
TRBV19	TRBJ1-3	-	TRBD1	CASSISQGAGNTIYF	TGTGCCAGTAGTATATCGCAGGGGGCCGGAAACACCATATATTTT
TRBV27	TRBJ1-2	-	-	CASSLIKGQGWGYTF	TGTGCCAGCAGTTTAATAAAGGGACAAGGGTGGGGCTACACCTTC
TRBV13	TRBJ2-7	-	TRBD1	CASSSRTKTGTGVNYEQYF	TGTGCCAGCAGCTCACGAACTAAGACCGGGACAGGGGTGAACTACGAGCAGTACTTC
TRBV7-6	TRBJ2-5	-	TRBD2	CASSSRTSAPQETQYF	TGTGCCAGCAGCTCGCGGACTAGCGCCCCCCAAGAGACCCAGTACTTC
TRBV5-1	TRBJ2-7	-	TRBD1	CASSIQGVLTEQYF	TGCGCCAGCAGCATACAGGGGGTCCTGACCGAGCAGTACTTC
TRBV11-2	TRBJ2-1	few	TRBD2	CASSLGGEGSYNEQFF	TGTGCCAGCAGCTTAGGGGGGGAGGGATCCTACAATGAGCAGTTCTTC
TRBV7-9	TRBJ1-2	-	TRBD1	CASSPSDRGMGYTF	TGTGCCAGCAGCCCCTCAGACAGGGGTATGGGCTACACCTTC
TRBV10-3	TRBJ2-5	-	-	CAISAGGARQETQYF	TGTGCCATCAGTGCCGGTGGGGCCCGCCAAGAGACCCAGTACTTC
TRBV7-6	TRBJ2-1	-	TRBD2	CASSSRFGERGSYNEQFF	TGTGCCAGCAGCTCCCGCTTTGGGGAGCGGGGTTCCTACAATGAGCAGTTCTTC
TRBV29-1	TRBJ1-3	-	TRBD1	CSGRGQGDTIYF	TGCAGCGGCCGTGGCCAGGGGGACACCATATATTTT
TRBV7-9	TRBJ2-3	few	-	CASSTTAQASTDTQYF	TGTGCCAGCAGCACGACCGCTCAGGCTAGCACAGATACGCAGTATTTT
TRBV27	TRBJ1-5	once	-	CASRIGRGQPQHF	TGTGCCAGCAGAATTGGAAGAGGTCAGCCCCAGCATTTT
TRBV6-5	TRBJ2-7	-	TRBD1	CASKMTGGGSYEQYF	TGTGCCAGCAAGATGACAGGGGGGGGTTCCTACGAGCAGTACTTC
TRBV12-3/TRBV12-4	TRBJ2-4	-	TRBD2	CATTGSGSDIQYF	TGTGCCACGACCGGAAGCGGGAGTGACATTCAGTACTTC
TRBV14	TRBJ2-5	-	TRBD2	CASSQDGTSSMYQETQYF	TGTGCCAGCAGCCAAGATGGGACTAGCTCTATGTACCAAGAGACCCAGTACTTC
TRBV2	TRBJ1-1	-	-	CASSRTTENTEAFF	TGTGCCAGCAGTCGTACCACAGAGAACACTGAAGCTTTCTTT
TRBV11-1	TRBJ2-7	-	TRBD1	CASSSRDRDHEQYF	TGTGCCAGCAGTTCCAGAGACAGGGACCACGAGCAGTACTTC